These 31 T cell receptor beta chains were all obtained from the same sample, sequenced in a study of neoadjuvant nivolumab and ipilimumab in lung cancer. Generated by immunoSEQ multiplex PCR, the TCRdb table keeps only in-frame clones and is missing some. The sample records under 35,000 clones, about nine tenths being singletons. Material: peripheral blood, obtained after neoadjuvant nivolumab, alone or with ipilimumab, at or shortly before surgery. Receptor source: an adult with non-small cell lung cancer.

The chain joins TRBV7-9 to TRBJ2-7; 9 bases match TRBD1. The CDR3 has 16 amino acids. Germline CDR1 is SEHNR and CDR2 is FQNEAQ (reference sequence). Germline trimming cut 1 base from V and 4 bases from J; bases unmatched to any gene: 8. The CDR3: CASSLEPGQGRYEQYF. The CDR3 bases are TGTGCCAGCAGCTTAGAACCGGGACAGGGCCGGTACGAGCAGTACTTC.

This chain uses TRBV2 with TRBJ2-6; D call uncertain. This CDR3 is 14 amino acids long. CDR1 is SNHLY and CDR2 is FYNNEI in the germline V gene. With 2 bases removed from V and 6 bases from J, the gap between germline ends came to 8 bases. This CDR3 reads CASSERVTANVLTF. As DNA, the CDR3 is TGTGCCAGCAGTGAAAGGGTCACGGCCAACGTCCTGACTTTC.

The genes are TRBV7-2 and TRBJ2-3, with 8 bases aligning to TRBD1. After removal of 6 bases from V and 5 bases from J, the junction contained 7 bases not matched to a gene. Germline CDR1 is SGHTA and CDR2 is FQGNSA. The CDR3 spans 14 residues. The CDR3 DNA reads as TGTGCCAGCAGTCCGGACAGGGAATTAGATACGCAGTATTTT. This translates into CASSPDRELDTQYF.

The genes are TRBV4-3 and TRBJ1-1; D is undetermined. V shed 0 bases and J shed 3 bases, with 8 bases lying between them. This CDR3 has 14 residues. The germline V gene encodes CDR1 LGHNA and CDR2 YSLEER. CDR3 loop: CASSQEGVYTEAFF. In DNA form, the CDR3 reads TGCGCCAGCAGCCAAGAAGGAGTTTACACTGAAGCTTTCTTT.

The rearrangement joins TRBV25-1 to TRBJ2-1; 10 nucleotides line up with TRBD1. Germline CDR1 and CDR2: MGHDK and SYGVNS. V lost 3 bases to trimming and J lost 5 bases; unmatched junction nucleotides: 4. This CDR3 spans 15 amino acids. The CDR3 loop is CASSDDRGLDNEQFF. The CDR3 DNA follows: TGTGCCAGCAGTGACGACAGGGGGCTTGACAATGAGCAGTTCTTC.

Here the CDR3 DNA reads TGCGCCAGCAGCTTTGACAGGATGGATACCGGGGAGCTGTTTTTT. Amino acids: CASSFDRMDTGELFF. The genes are TRBV5-1 and TRBJ2-2; D is possibly TRBD1 (6 bases). The CDR3 runs to 15 residues. V shed 2 bases and J shed 5 bases, with 13 bases lying between them. Germline V gene sequence: CDR1 SGHRS, CDR2 YFSETQ.

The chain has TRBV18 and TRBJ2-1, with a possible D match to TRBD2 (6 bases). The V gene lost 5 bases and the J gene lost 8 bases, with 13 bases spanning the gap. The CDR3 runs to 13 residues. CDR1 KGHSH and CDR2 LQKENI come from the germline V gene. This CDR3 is CASSSTSNHEQFF. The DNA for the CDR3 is TGTGCCAGCTCATCTACTAGCAACCATGAGCAGTTCTTC.

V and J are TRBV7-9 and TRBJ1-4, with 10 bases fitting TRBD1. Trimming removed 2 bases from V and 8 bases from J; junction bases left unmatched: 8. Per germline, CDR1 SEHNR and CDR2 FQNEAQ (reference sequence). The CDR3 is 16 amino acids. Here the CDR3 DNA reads TGTGCCAGCAGCTTAATCCGGGACAGGGGTGGAGAAAAACTGTTTTTT. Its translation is CASSLIRDRGGEKLFF.

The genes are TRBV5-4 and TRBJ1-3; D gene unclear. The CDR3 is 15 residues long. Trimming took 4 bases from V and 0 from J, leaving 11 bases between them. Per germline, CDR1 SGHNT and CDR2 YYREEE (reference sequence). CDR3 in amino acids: CASSNSFPSGNTIYF. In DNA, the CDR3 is TGTGCCAGCAGCAACAGCTTCCCCTCTGGAAACACCATATATTTT.

The CDR3 DNA reads TGTGCCAGAAGCTTGCCTCCGTGGGGACAGAAGAACACTGAAGCTTTCTTT. Residues: CARSLPPWGQKNTEAFF. The chain combines TRBV5-3 with TRBJ1-1, with 7 positions matching TRBD1. TRBV5-3 is noted as an ORF with a role that remains uncertain. V lost 1 base to trimming and J lost 1 base; unmatched junction nucleotides: 10. The CDR3 has 17 amino acids.

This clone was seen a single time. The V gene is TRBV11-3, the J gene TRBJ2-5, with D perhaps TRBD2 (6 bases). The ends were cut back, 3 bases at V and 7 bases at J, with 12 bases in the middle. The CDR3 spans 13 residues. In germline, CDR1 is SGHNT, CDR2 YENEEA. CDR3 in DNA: TGTGCCAGCAGCTTGGTTTTCGGGGGGACCCAGTACTTC. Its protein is CASSLVFGGTQYF.

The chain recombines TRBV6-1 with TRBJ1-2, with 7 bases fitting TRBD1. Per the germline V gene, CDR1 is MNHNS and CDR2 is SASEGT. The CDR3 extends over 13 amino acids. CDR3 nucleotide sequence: TGTGCACAATCAGGGGGAATTGACTATGGCTACACCTTC. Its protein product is CAQSGGIDYGYTF.

The CDR3 DNA reads as TGTGCCAGCAGCTTACTCTCCCCCACCAATGAGCAGTTCTTC. Protein sequence: CASSLLSPTNEQFF. The chain carries TRBV5-6 and TRBJ2-1; the D is unclear. The CDR3 length is 14 residues. From germline, CDR1 is SGHDT and CDR2 YYEEEE. Trimming shortened V by 2 bases and J by 6 bases, and 12 bases separated the two germline ends.

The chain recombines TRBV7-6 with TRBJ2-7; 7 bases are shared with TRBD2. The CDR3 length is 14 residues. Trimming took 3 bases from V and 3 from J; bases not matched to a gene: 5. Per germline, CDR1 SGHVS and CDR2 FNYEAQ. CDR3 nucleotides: TGTGCCAGCAGCTTTGAGGGAGGGTTCTACGAGCAGTACTTC. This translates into CASSFEGGFYEQYF.

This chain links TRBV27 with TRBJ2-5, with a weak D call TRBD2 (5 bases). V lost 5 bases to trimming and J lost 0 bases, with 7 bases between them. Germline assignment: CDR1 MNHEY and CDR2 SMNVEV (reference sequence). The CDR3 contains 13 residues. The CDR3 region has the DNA TGTGCCAGCAGTCAGCGGTACCAAGAGACCCAGTACTTC. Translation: CASSQRYQETQYF.

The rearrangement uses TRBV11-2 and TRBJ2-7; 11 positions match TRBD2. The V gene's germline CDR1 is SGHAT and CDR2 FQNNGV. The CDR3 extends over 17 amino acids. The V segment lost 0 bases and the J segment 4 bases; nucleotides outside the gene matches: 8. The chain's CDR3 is CASSLDLPSGGLYEQYF. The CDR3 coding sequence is TGTGCCAGCAGCTTAGATCTCCCTAGCGGGGGGTTATACGAGCAGTACTTC.

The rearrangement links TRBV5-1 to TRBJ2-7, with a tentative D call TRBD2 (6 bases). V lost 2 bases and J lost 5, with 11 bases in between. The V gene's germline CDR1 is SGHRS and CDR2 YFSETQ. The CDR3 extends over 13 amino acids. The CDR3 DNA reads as TGCGCCAGCAGCTTAGGACCGGGAGACGAGCAGTACTTC. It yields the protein CASSLGPGDEQYF.

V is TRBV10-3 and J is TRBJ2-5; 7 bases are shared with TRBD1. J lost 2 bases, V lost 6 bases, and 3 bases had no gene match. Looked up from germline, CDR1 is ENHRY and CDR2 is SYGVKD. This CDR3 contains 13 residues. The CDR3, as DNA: TGTGCCATCAGCGGGACAGATCAAGAGACCCAGTACTTC. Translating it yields CAISGTDQETQYF.

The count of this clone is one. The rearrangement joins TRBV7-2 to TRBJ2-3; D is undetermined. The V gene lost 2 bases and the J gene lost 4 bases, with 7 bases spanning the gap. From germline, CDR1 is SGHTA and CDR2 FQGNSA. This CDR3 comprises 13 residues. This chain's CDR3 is CASSLRVADTQYF. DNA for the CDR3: TGTGCCAGCAGCTTAAGGGTGGCAGATACGCAGTATTTT.

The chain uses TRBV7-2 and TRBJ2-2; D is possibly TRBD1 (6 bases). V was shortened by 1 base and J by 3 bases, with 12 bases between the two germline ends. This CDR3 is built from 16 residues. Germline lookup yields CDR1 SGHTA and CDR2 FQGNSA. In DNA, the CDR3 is TGTGCCAGCAGCTTAGACCCAGGGGCGGACACCGGGGAGCTGTTTTTT. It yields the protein CASSLDPGADTGELFF.

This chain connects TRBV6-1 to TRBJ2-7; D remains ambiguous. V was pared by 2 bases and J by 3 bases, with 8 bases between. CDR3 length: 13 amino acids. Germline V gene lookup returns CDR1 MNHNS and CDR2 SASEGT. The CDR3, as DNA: TGTGCCAGCAGTGAAAACTGGATCTACGAGCAGTACTTC. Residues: CASSENWIYEQYF.

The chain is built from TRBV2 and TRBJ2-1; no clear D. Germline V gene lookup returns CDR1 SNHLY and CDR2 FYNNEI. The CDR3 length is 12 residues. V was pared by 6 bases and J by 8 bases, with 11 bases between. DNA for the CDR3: TGTGCCAGCAGATATCTATTCGATGAGCAGTTCTTC. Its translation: CASRYLFDEQFF.

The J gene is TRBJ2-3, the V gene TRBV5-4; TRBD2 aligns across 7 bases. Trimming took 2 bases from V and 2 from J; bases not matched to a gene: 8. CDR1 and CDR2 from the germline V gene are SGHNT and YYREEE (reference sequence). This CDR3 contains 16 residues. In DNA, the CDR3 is TGTGCCAGCAGCTTCGACATGGCGGGAGCCACAGATACGCAGTATTTT. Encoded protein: CASSFDMAGATDTQYF.

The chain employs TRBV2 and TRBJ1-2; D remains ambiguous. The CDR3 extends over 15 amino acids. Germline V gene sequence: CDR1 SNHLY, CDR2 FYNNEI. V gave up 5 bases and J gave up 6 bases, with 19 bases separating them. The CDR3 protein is CASSTLKRGSHGYTF. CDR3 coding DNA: TGTGCCAGCAGTACCCTTAAGCGGGGATCACATGGCTACACCTTC.

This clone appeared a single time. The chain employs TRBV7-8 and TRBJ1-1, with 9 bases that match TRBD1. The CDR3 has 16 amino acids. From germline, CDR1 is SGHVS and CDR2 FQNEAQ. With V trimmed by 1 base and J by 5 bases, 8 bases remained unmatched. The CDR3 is CASSLGGQGVSTEAFF. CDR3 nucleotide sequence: TGTGCCAGCAGCTTAGGGGGACAGGGTGTAAGTACTGAAGCTTTCTTT.

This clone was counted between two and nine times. CDR3 in amino acids: CASSGWDGEQYF. Here the CDR3 DNA reads TGTGCCAGTAGTGGTTGGGACGGCGAGCAGTACTTC. The rearrangement joins TRBV19 to TRBJ2-7; D may correspond to TRBD1 or TRBD2 (5 bases each). V was trimmed by 5 bases and J by 6 bases, leaving 11 bases between them. CDR1 is LNHDA and CDR2 is SQIVND in the germline V gene (reference sequence). The CDR3 has 12 residues. The variable domain in full, completed from reference TRBV19 and TRBJ2-7, reads DGGITQSPKYLFRKEGQNVTLSCEQNLNHDAMYWYRQDPGQGLRLIYYSQIVNDFQKGDIAEGYSVSREKKESFPLTVTSAQKNPTAFYLCASSGWDGEQYFGPGTRLTVT.

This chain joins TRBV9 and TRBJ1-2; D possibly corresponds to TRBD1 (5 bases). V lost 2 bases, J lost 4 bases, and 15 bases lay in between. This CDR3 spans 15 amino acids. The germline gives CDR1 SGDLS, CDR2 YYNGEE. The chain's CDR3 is CASSVDPGIPYGYTF. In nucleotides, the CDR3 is TGTGCCAGCAGCGTCGACCCAGGGATTCCCTATGGCTACACCTTC. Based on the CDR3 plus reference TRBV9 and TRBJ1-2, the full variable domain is DSGVTQTPKHLITATGQRVTLRCSPRSGDLSVYWYQQSLDQGLQFLIQYYNGEERAKGNILERFSAQQFPDLHSELNLSSLELGDSALYFCASSVDPGIPYGYTFGSGTRLTVV.

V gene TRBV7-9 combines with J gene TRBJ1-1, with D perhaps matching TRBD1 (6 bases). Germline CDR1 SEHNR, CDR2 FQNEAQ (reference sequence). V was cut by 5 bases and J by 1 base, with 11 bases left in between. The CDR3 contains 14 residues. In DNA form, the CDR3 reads TGTGCCAGCAGCCGGGACACCTGGAACACTGAAGCTTTCTTT. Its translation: CASSRDTWNTEAFF.

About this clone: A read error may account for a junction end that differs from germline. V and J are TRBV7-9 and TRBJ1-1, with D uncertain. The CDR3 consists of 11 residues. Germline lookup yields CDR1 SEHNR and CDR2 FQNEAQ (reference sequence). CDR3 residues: CASSIALEAFF. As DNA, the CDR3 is TGTGCCAGCAGCATAGCCCTGGAAGCTTTCTTT.

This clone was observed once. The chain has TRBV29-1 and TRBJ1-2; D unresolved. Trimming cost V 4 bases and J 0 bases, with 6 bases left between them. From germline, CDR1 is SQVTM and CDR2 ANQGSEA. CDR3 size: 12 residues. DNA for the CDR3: TGCAGCGTTGGGATAGCTAACTATGGCTACACCTTC. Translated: CSVGIANYGYTF.

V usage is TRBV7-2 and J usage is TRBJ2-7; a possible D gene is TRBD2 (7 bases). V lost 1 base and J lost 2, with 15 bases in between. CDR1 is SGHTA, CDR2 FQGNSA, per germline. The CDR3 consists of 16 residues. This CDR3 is CASSLGGSGGPYEQYF. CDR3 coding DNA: TGTGCCAGCAGCTTAGGAGGATCGGGGGGCCCCTACGAGCAGTACTTC.